The 15 T cell receptor beta chains in this list originate from one sample, sequenced in a study of cytomegalovirus exposure and HLA in healthy donors. Primers for the PCR totalled 60 Vbeta and 13 Jbeta. The table came from immunoSEQ multiplex PCR; TCRdb's copy has only in-frame clones and leaves some out. The sample gives about 92,000 clones, 81% of which show up once; roughly 1.2% is in the top ten. Sequenced material: PBMCs. These receptors all stem from a girl aged 2-10 years in good health and CMV-seropositive.

The chain joins TRBV7-2 to TRBJ2-5; TRBD1 matches 10 bases. Trimming cost V 5 bases and J 5 bases; bases outside gene matches: 11. The V gene's germline CDR1 is SGHTA and CDR2 FQGNSA. The CDR3 contains 16 residues. As DNA, the CDR3 is TGTGCCAGCAGCCTGTCCCGGGACAGGGGAACGGAGACCCAGTACTTC. Its protein is CASSLSRDRGTETQYF. The variable domain in full, completed from reference TRBV7-2 and TRBJ2-5, reads GAGVSQSPSNKVTEKGKDVELRCDPISGHTALYWYRQSLGQGLEFLIYFQGNSAPDKSGLPSDRFSAERTGGSVSTLTIQRTQQEDSAVYLCASSLSRDRGTETQYFGPGTRLLVL.

V is TRBV25-1 and J is TRBJ2-3; 7 nucleotides line up with TRBD1. The CDR3 runs to 15 residues. Germline loops: CDR1 MGHDK, CDR2 SYGVNS. Germline trimming cut 1 base from V and 2 bases from J; bases unmatched to any gene: 3. CDR3 in amino acids: CASSEWDRFTDTQYF. CDR3 nucleotide sequence: TGTGCCAGCAGTGAATGGGACAGATTCACAGATACGCAGTATTTT.

The CDR3 loop reads CASSQGGNTEAFF. CDR3 DNA: TGCGCCAGCAGCCAGGGGGGGAACACTGAAGCTTTCTTT. The V gene is TRBV4-1, the J gene TRBJ1-1; D perhaps matches TRBD1 (5 bases). This CDR3 is 13 amino acids long. Per germline, CDR1 MGHRA and CDR2 YSYEKL. Deletions cut 3 bases from V and 1 base from J, with 6 bases between.

The sample holds a few counts of this clone. The chain links TRBV30 to TRBJ2-1, with a weak D call TRBD2 (6 bases). This CDR3 is built from 14 residues. Trimming left V 1 base short and J 3 bases short, with 10 bases between. Germline values: CDR1 GTSNPN, CDR2 SVGIG (reference sequence). CDR3 coding DNA: TGTGCCTGGAGTGCTAGCGCAAGCTACAATGAGCAGTTCTTC. It is translated as CAWSASASYNEQFF.

The CDR3 sequence: CASSLEGQGVNEQFF. In DNA, the CDR3 is TGCGCCAGCAGCTTGGAGGGACAGGGGGTCAATGAGCAGTTCTTC. The chain recombines TRBV5-1 with TRBJ2-1; the match to TRBD1 covers 11 bases. Germline lookup yields CDR1 SGHRS and CDR2 YFSETQ. The V and J ends lost 0 bases and 6 bases, in that order; junction bases with no gene match: 2. The CDR3 runs to 15 residues.

The chain recombines TRBV19 with TRBJ1-4, with no clear D. The CDR3 totals 15 residues. With 0 bases removed from V and 8 bases from J, the gap between germline ends came to 13 bases. Germline V gene data show CDR1 as LNHDA and CDR2 as SQIVND (reference sequence). CDR3 sequence reads: CASSIDLMLGEKLFF. In DNA form, the CDR3 reads TGTGCCAGTAGTATAGACCTTATGCTTGGCGAAAAACTGTTTTTT.

The V gene is TRBV19, the J gene TRBJ2-7; D perhaps matches TRBD2 (6 bases). The germline V gene has CDR1 LNHDA and CDR2 SQIVND (reference sequence). This CDR3 region has 14 residues. Trimming cost V 7 bases and J 0 bases, with 13 bases left between them. The CDR3 region is CASKKEGPSYEQYF. CDR3 in DNA: TGTGCCAGTAAGAAGGAGGGACCCTCCTACGAGCAGTACTTC.

The CDR3, as DNA: TGTGCCAGCAGTTTAAGACCCCTAGCTGGCTACACCTTC. It translates to CASSLRPLAGYTF. This rearrangement joins TRBV27 to TRBJ1-2; D call uncertain. The germline V gene encodes CDR1 MNHEY and CDR2 SMNVEV (reference sequence). V lost 2 bases, J lost 7 bases, and 11 bases lay in between. The CDR3 has 13 amino acids.

The CDR3 reads CASSLRAGHSDTQYF. CDR3 in DNA: TGCGCCAGCAGCCTCCGAGCGGGGCACTCAGATACGCAGTATTTT. V and J are TRBV5-1 and TRBJ2-3, with TRBD2 matching 7 bases. Germline V lookup: CDR1 SGHRS, CDR2 YFSETQ. The CDR3 runs to 15 residues. The junction had 9 bases not matched to a gene; V was cut back by 4 bases and J by 4 bases.

This rearrangement joins TRBV6-6 to TRBJ2-3; TRBD2 matches 11 bases. Germline V gives CDR1 MNHNY, CDR2 SVGAGI (reference sequence). J lost 1 base, V lost 2 bases, and 2 bases had no gene match. This CDR3 has 16 amino acids. The CDR3 nucleotides read TGTGCCAGCAGTTACCCACTAGCGGGGGGCACAGATACGCAGTATTTT. Its protein product is CASSYPLAGGTDTQYF.

This chain links TRBV7-8 with TRBJ2-7; 9 bases align to TRBD2. The V gene's germline CDR1 is SGHVS and CDR2 FQNEAQ. The V segment lost 3 bases and the J segment 2 bases; nucleotides outside the gene matches: 5. CDR3 length: 15 residues. For the CDR3, the DNA is TGTGCCAGCAGCTTCCCCCTAGCGGGACCCTACGAGCAGTACTTC. It encodes CASSFPLAGPYEQYF.

The J gene is TRBJ1-1, the V gene TRBV30, with a tentative D call TRBD1 (5 bases). Trimming stripped 2 bases from V and 11 bases from J, with 12 bases between. The germline CDR1 and CDR2 sequences are GTSNPN and SVGIG (reference sequence). CDR3 length: 11 residues. The CDR3 reads CAWSPRVEAFF. CDR3 in DNA: TGTGCCTGGAGTCCCAGGGTAGAGGCTTTCTTT.

This clone was recorded once. V usage is TRBV5-6 and J usage is TRBJ1-3; weak D call: TRBD1 (6 bases). Trimming took 5 bases from V and 1 from J, leaving 10 bases between them. CDR3 length: 14 amino acids. Germline CDR1 reads SGHDT; CDR2 reads YYEEEE. CDR3 residues: CASSLTGSGNTIYF. CDR3 nucleotide sequence: TGTGCCAGCAGTCTGACAGGTTCTGGAAACACCATATATTTT.

The chain couples TRBV15 to TRBJ2-3, with 9 bases matching TRBD1. V was pared by 8 bases and J by 1 base, with 4 bases of the junction left unmatched. The CDR3 contains 14 residues. Per the germline V gene, CDR1 is LNHNV and CDR2 is YYDKDF (reference sequence). The CDR3 reads CATGDRARTDTQYF. CDR3 in DNA: TGTGCCACCGGGGACAGGGCGCGCACAGATACGCAGTATTTT.

The chain is built from TRBV4-1 and TRBJ2-1; D might be TRBD2 (5 bases). The germline CDR1 and CDR2 sequences are MGHRA and YSYEKL. CDR3 length equals 18 residues. V was clipped by 0 bases and J by 7 bases, with 22 bases between them. The CDR3 DNA follows: TGCGCCAGCAGCCAAGATATACCAGCGGTAAACGGAAATAATGAGCAGTTCTTC. Its translation is CASSQDIPAVNGNNEQFF.